The clone carrying this TCR beta chain was seen more than once but under ten times. What it binds is unknown. Unexposed donor CD4+ T cells date from 2011-2018, before the COVID-19 pandemic. Isolation of CD4+ T cells took place after roughly nine days in culture. This entry belongs to a study of CD4 T cells in relation to SARS-CoV-2 and coronaviruses. Study details: ViraFEST: roughly ten-day antigen culture of PBMCs, then TCR beta CDR3 sequencing. Study outcomes and limitations: The cross-reactivity analysis covered only spike protein, not other viral proteins.

From germline, CDR1 is LGHDT and CDR2 YNNKEL (reference sequence). The CDR3 spans 14 residues. Trimming at V came to 1 base and at J to 8 bases, leaving 3 bases not matched to a gene. Profiled with immunoSEQ multiplex PCR; TCRdb holds only in-frame clones, not every one. In the table there are just over 15,000 clones, roughly 78% of which are singletons. This chain links TRBV3-1 (or the pseudogene TRBV3-2) with TRBJ2-2, with 8 bases fitting TRBD2. The source is a human donor in good health. Sequenced material: CD4+ T cells from PBMCs, cultured in vitro. The CDR3: CASSQGGRRGELFF. The CDR3 coding sequence is TGTGCCAGCAGCCAAGGCGGGAGGAGAGGGGAGCTGTTTTTT.